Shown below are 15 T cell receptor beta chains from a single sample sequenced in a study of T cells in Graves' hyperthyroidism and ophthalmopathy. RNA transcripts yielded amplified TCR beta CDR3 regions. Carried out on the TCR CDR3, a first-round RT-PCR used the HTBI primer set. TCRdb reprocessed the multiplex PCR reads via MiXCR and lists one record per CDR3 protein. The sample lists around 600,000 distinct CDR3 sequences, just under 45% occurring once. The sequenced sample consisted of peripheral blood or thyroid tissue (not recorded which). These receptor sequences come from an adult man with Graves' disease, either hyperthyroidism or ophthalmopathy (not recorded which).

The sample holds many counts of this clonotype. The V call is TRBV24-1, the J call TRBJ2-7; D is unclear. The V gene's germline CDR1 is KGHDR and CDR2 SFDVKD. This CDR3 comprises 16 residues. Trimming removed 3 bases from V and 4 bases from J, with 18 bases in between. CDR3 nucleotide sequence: TGTGCCACCAGTGATCCCTCCTTGGGCAGGCCTTACGAGCAGTACTTC. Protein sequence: CATSDPSLGRPYEQYF.

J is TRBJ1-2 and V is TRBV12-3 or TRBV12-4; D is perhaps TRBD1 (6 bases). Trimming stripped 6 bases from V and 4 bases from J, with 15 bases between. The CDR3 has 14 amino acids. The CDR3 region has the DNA TGTGCCAGCAGCCACTGGACAGACGTCTATGGCTACACCTTC. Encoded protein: CASSHWTDVYGYTF.

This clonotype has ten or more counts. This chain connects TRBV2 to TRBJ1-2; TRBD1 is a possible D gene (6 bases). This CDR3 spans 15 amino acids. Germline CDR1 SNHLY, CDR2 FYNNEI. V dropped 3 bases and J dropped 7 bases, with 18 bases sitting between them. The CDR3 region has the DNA TGTGCCAGCAGTGATATCGTTGTCGGGGGCTCTGGCTACACCTTC. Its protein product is CASSDIVVGGSGYTF.

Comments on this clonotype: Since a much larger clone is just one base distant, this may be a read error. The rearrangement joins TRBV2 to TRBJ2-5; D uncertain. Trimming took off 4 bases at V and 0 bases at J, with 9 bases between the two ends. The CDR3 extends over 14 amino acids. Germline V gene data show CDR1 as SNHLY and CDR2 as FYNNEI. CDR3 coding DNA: TGTGCCAGCAGTGTAACGCGTAACCAAGAGACCCAGTACTTC. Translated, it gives CASSVTRNQETQYF.

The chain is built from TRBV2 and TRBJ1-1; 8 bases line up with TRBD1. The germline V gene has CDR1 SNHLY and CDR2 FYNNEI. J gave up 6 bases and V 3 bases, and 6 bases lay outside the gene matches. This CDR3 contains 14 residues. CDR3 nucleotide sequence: TGTGCCAGCAGTGATCAGGGGACAGGACCTGAAGCTTTCTTT. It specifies CASSDQGTGPEAFF.

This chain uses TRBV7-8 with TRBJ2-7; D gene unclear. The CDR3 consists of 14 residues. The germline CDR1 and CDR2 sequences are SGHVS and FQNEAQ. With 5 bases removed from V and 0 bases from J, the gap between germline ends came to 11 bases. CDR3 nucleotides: TGTGCCAGCAGCCAAAGAACAGTCTCCTACGAGCAGTACTTC. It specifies CASSQRTVSYEQYF.

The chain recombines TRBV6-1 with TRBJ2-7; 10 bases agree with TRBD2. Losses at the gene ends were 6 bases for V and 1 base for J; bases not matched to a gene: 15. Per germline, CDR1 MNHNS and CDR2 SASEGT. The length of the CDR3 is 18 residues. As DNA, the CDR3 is TGTGCCAGCAGCCAAGATCATGGGCTAGCGGGAGTATCCTACGAGCAGTACTTC. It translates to CASSQDHGLAGVSYEQYF.

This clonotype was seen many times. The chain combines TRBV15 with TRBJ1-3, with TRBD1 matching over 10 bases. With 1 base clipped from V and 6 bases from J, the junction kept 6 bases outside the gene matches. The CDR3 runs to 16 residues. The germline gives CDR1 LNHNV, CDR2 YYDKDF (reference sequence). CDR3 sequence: CATSRGGTGAENTIYF. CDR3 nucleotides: TGTGCCACCAGCAGAGGCGGGACAGGGGCTGAAAACACCATATATTTT.

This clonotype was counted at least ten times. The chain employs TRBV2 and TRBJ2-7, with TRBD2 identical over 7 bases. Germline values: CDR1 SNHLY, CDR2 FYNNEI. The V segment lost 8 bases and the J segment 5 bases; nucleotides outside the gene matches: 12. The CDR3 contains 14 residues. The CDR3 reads CASQSGTGYHEQYF. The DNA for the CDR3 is TGTGCCAGCCAAAGCGGGACGGGTTACCACGAGCAGTACTTC.

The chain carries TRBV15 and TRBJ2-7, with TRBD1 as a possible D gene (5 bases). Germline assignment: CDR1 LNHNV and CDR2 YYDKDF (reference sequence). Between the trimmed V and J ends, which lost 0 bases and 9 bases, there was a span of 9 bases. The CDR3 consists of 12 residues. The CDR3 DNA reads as TGTGCCACCAGCAGAGATGGGGCAGGGCAGTACTTC. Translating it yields CATSRDGAGQYF.

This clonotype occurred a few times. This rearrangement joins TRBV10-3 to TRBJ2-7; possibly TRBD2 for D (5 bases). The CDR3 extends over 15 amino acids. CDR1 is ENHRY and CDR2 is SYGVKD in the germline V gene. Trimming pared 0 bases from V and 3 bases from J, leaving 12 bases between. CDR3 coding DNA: TGTGCCATCAGTGAGTCGGGCGGGCCTCGCTACGAGCAGTACTTC. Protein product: CAISESGGPRYEQYF.

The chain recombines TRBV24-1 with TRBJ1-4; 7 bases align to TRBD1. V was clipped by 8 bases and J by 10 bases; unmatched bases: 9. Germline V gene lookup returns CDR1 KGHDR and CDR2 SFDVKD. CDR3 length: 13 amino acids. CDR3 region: CATKGKGGGKLFF. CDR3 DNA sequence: TGTGCCACCAAGGGTAAAGGGGGCGGAAAACTGTTTTTT.

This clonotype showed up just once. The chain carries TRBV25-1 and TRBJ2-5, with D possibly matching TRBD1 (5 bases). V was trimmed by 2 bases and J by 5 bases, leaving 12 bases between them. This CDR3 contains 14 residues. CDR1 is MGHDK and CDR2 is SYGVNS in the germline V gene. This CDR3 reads CASSERKGSETQYF. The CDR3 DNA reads TGTGCCAGCAGTGAACGGAAGGGGTCGGAGACCCAGTACTTC.

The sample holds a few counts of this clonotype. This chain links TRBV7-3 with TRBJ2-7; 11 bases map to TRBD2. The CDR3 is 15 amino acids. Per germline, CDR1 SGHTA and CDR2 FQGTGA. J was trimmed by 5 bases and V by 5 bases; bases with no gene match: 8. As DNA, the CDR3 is TGTGCCAGCAGCCACCGTAGCGGGAGGGCCAACGAGCAGTACTTC. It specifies CASSHRSGRANEQYF.

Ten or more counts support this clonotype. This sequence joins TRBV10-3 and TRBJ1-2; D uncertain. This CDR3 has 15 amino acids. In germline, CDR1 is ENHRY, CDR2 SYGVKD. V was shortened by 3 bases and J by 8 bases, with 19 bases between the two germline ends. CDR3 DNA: TGTGCCATCAGTGACCCGGGGATCGGGGTACAGGGCTACACCTTC. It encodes CAISDPGIGVQGYTF.